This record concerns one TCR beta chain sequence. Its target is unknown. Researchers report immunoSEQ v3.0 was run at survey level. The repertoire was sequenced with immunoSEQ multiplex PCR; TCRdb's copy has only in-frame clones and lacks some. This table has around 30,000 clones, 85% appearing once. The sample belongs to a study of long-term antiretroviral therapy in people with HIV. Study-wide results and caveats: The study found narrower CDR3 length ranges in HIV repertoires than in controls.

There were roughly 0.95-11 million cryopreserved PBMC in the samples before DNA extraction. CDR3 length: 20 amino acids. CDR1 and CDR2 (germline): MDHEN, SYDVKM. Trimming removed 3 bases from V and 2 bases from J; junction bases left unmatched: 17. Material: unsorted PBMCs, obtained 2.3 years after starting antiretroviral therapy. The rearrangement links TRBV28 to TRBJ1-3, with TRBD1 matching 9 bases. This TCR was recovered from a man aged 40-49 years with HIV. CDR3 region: CASSFMGRKNRGLAGNTIYF. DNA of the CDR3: TGTGCCAGCAGTTTTATGGGACGAAAGAACAGGGGGCTAGCTGGAAACACCATATATTTT.